The entry that follows covers one T cell receptor (beta chain) sequence. What it recognizes is unknown. Sequenced by immunoSEQ multiplex PCR; TCRdb stores in-frame clones only, minus some. The sample has roughly 300,000 clones, roughly 88% seen once. The sample is drawn from a study of cytomegalovirus exposure and HLA in healthy donors. Findings and caveats of the study: Overall, approximately 150 TCR beta chains were annotated as cytomegalovirus-associated.

The CDR3 has 14 residues. Germline CDR1 and CDR2: SGHTA and FQGNSA. The V and J ends lost 6 bases and 5 bases respectively, with 16 bases between them. This clonotype was sampled from a woman aged 18-29 years in good health and CMV-seronegative. The V call is TRBV7-2, the J call TRBJ1-1, with TRBD1 as a possible D gene (6 bases). Sequenced sample: PBMCs. The CDR3 sequence: CASRRGRGWTEAFF. In DNA form, the CDR3 reads TGTGCCAGCAGAAGGGGGAGAGGGTGGACTGAAGCTTTCTTT.